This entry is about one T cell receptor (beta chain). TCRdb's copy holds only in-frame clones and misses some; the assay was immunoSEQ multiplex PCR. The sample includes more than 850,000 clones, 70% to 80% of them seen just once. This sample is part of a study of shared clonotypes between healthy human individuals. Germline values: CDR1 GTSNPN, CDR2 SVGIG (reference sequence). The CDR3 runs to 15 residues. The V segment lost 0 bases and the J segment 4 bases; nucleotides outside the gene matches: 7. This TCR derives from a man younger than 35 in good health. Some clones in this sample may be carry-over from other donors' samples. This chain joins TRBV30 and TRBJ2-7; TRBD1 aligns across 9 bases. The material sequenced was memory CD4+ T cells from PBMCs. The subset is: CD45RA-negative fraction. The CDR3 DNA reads TGTGCCTGGAGTGTACTCGGGACAGGGTTATACGAGCAGTACTTC. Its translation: CAWSVLGTGLYEQYF. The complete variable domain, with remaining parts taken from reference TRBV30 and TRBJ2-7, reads SQTIHQWPATLVQPVGSPLSLECTVEGTSNPNLYWYRQAAGRGLQLLFYSVGIGQISSEVPQNLSASRPQDRQFILSSKKLLLSDSGFYLCAWSVLGTGLYEQYFGPGTRLTVT.